This T cell receptor (beta chain) was retrieved from a study of blood T cells in healthy people across ages. Samples each yielded at least 5 micrograms of total RNA. Notes on this clonotype: Its matching antigen is unknown.

The use of a sample-barcoded 5' primer and a J-beta primer mix characterized a second PCR of roughly 7 to 12 cycles. TCRdb re-called the 5' RACE reads with MiXCR, one entry per CDR3 protein. The table lists 1,100,000 or so distinct CDR3 sequences, over 35% of them singletons, with about 19% in the top ten. Overall study results and limits: There was no known CMV status for donors, so expanded clonotype changes were possibly confounded.

Sequencing used blood. The receptor was isolated from a woman aged 60-75 years in good health.

Here the CDR3 DNA reads TGTGCCAGCAGTCCCTCGGCCCCAGATACGCAGTATTTT. Protein: CASSPSAPDTQYF. V gene TRBV27 combines with J gene TRBJ2-3; D is undetermined. The germline V gene encodes CDR1 MNHEY and CDR2 SMNVEV (reference sequence). The CDR3 has 13 residues. The ends were cut back, 5 bases at V and 4 bases at J, with 10 bases in the middle.